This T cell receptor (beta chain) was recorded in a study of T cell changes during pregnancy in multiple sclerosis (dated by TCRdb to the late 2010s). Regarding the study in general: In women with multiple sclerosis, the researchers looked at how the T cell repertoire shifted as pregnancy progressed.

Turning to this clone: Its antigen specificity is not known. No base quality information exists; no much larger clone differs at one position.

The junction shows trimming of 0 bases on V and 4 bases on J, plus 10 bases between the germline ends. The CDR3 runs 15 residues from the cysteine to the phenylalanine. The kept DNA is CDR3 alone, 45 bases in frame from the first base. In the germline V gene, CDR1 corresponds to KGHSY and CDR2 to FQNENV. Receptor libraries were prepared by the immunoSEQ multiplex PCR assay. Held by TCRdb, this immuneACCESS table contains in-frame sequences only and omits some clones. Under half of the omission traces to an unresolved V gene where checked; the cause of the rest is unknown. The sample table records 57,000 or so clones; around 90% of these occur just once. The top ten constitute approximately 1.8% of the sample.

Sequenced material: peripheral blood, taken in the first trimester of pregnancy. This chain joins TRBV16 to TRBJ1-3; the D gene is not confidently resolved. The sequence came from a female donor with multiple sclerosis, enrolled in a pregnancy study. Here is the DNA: TGTGCCAGCAGCCAATCCGAGGCGGGAGGAAACACCATATATTTT. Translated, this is CASSQSEAGGNTIYF.